This TCR beta chain stems from a study of T cell responses to AZD1222 COVID-19 vaccine. Data came from immunoSEQ multiplex PCR; TCRdb stores just in-frame clones and leaves some out. Of over 95,000 clones listed, less than 85% are singletons. This CDR3 spans 12 amino acids. V was pared by 11 bases and J by 8 bases, with 18 bases between. The germline V gene encodes CDR1 MNHEY and CDR2 SVGAGI. The chain links TRBV6-5 to TRBJ1-2; maybe TRBD1 (6 bases). The sequenced sample was peripheral blood, obtained 28 days after the second AZD1222 dose. The receptor was derived from an adult who received the AZD1222 COVID-19 vaccine. CDR3: CAAQRVGGGYTF. CDR3 DNA: TGTGCCGCTCAAAGGGTAGGGGGAGGCTACACCTTC.